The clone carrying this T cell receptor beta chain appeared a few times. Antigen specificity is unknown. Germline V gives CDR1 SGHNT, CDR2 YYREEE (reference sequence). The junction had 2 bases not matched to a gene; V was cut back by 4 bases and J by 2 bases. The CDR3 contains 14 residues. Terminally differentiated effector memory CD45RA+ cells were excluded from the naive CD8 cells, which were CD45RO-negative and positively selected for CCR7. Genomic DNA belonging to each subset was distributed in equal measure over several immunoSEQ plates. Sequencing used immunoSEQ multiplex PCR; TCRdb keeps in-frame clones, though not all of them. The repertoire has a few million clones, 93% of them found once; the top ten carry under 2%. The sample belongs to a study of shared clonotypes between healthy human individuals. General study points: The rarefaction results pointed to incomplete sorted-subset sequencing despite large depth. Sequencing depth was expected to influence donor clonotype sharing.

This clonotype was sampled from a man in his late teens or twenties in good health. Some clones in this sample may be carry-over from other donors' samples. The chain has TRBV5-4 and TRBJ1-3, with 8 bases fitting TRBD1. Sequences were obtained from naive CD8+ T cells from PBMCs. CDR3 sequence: CASSPDRAGNTIYF. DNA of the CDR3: TGTGCCAGCAGCCCGGACAGGGCTGGAAACACCATATATTTT.